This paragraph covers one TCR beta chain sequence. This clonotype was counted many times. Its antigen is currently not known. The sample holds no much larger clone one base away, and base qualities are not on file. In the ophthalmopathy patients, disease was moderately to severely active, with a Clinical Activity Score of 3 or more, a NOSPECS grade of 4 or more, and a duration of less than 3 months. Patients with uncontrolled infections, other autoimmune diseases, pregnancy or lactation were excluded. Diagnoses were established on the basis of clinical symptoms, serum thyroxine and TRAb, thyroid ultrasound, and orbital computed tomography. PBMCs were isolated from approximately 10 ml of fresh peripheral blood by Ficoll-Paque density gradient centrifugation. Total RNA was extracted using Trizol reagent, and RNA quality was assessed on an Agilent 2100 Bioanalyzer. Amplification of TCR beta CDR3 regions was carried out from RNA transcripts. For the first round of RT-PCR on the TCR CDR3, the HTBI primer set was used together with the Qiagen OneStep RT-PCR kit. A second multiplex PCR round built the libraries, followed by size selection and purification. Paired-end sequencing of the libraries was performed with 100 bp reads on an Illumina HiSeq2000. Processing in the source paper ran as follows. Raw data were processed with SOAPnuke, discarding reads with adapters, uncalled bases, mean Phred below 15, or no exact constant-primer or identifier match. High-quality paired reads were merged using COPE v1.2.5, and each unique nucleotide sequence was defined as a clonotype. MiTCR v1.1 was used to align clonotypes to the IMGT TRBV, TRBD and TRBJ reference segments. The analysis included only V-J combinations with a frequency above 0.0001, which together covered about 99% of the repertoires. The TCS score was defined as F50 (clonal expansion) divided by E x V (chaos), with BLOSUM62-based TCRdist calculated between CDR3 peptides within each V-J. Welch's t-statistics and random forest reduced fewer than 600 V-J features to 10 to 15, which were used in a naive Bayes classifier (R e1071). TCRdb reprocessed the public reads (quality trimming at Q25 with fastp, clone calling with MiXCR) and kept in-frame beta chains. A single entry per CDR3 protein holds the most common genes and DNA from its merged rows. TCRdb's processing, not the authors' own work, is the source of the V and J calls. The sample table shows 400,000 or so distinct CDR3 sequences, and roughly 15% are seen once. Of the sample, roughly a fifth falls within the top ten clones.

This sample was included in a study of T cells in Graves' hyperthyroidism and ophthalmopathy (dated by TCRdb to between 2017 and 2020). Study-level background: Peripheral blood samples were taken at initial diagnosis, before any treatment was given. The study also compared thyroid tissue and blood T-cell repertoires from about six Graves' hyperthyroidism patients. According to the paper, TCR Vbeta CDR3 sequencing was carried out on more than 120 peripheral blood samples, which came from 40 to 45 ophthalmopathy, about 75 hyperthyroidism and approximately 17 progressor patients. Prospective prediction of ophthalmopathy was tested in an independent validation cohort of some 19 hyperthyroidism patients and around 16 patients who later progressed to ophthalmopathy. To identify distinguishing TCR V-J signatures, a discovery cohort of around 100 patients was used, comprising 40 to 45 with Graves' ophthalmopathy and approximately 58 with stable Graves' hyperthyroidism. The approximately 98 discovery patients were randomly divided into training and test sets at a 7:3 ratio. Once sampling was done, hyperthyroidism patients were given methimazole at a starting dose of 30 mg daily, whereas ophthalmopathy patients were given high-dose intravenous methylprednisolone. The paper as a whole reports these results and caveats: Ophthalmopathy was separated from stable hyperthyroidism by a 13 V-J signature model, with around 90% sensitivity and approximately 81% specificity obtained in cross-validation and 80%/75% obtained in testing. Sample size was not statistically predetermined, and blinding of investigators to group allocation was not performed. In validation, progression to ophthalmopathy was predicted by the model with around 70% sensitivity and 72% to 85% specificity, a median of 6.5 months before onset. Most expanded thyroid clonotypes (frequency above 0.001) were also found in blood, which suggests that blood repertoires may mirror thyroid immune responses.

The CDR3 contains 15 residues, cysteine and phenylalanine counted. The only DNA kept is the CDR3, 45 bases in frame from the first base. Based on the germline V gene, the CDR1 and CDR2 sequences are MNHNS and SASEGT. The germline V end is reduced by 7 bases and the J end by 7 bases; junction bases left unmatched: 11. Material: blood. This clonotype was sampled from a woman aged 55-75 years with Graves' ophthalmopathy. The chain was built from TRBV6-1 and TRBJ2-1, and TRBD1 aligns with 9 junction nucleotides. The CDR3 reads CASKVTGTGSNEQFF. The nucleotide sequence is TGTGCCAGCAAGGTGACCGGGACAGGGAGTAATGAGCAGTTCTTC.